This T cell receptor (beta chain) emerged from a study of blood T cell repertoires in COVID-19. The wider study: Acute-phase and convalescent COVID-19 samples originated in the United States, Italy and Spain.

TCRdb keeps only in-frame clones here, not all; method: immunoSEQ multiplex PCR. The sample has 120,000 or so clones, around 83% seen once. The clonotype was recovered from a woman aged 50 to 65 with acute or convalescent COVID-19. Sequencing used peripheral blood.

The CDR3: CASSIPGVANTEAFF. For the CDR3, the DNA is TGTGCCAGCAGTATCCCAGGGGTTGCGAACACTGAAGCTTTCTTT. The rearrangement joins TRBV6-2 or TRBV6-3 to TRBJ1-1, with D maybe TRBD1 (6 bases). CDR1 is MNHEY, CDR2 SVGEGT, per germline. The CDR3 length is 15 residues. V was trimmed by 5 bases and J by 1 base, leaving 14 bases between them.